This T cell receptor (beta chain) was sequenced in a study of CD8+ T cells in alopecia areata. Regarding the study as a whole: Clonality exceeded that of normal scalp in lesional scalp, most notably in alopecia totalis/universalis.

Once RNA had been extracted, it was reverse transcribed into cDNA to act as the sequencing template. Profiled with immunoSEQ multiplex PCR; TCRdb holds only in-frame clones, not every one. The data hold about 140,000 clones, with about 85% observed a single time. Described treatment: oral pan-JAK inhibitor, 5-10 mg twice daily. The V end lost 5 bases, the J end lost 3 bases, and 14 bases lay between the germline ends. Germline V gene lookup returns CDR1 SQVTM and CDR2 ANQGSEA. The CDR3 has 13 amino acids. This clone was observed once. Its antigen is still unknown. The starting material was CD8+ T cells sorted from blood, obtained at week 4, from a patient treated with tofacitinib. The V gene is TRBV29-1, the J gene TRBJ2-7; D perhaps matches TRBD1 (5 bases). The TCR comes from a human donor with alopecia areata. CDR3 sequence (DNA): TGCAGCGTTCGCAGGGATCAGGGCTACGAGCAGTACTTC. Its translation: CSVRRDQGYEQYF.